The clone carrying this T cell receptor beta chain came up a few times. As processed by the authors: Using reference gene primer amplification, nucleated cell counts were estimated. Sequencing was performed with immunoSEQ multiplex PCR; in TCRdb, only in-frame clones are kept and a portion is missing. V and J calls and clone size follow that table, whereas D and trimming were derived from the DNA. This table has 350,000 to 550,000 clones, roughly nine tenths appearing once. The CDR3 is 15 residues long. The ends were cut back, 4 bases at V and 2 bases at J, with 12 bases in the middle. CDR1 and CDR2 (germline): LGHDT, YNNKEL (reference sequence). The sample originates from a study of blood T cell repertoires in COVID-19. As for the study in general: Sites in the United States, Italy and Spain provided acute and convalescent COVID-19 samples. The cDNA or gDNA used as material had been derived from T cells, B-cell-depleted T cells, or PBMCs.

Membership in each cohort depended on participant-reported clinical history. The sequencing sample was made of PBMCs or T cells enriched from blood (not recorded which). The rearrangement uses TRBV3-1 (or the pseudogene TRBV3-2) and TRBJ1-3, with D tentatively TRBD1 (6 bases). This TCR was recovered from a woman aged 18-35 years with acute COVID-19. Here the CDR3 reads CASSLRGGPGNTIYF. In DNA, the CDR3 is TGTGCCAGCAGCCTCCGCGGGGGGCCTGGAAACACCATATATTTT.